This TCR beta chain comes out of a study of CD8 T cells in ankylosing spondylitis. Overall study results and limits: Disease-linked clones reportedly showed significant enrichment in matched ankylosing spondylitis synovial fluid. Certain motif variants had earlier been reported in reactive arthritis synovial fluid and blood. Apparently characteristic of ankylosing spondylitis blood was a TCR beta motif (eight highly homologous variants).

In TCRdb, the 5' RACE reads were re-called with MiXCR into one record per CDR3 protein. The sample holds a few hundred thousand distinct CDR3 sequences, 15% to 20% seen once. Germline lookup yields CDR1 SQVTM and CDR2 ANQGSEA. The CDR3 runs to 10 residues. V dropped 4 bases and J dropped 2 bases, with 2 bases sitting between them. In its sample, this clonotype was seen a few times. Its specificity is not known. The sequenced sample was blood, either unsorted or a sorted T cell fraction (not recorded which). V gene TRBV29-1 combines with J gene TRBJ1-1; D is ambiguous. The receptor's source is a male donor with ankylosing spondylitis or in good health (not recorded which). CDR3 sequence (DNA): TGCAGCGTTGCCAACACTGAAGCTTTCTTT. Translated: CSVANTEAFF.